Each of the 25 T cell receptor beta chains below was sequenced from the same sample in a study of blood T cell repertoires in COVID-19. Clones were sequenced by immunoSEQ multiplex PCR, and TCRdb holds only the in-frame ones, with some missing. Of about 40,000 clones listed, about 80% are singletons. The sample comprised peripheral blood. The receptors come from a human donor with acute or convalescent COVID-19. The donor label of this sample is uncertain.

The chain links TRBV7-2 to TRBJ2-6; 12 bases fit TRBD1. Looked up from germline, CDR1 is SGHTA and CDR2 is FQGNSA. Trimming at V came to 6 bases and at J to 2 bases, leaving 8 bases not matched to a gene. This CDR3 has 18 amino acids. The CDR3 sequence: CASRPGTGGFAGANVLTF. The CDR3 nucleotides are TGTGCCAGCAGGCCAGGGACAGGGGGCTTTGCTGGGGCCAACGTCCTGACTTTC.

This sequence joins TRBV5-1 and TRBJ2-1; 8 bases fit TRBD2. The trim removed 2 bases at V and 4 bases at J, leaving 2 bases unmatched. The CDR3 consists of 14 residues. The germline V gene has CDR1 SGHRS and CDR2 YFSETQ. CDR3 nucleotides: TGCGCCAGCAGCTTTAGCGGGGATTACAATGAGCAGTTCTTC. Protein: CASSFSGDYNEQFF.

The chain combines TRBV5-1 with TRBJ2-5; 7 positions agree with TRBD2. Unmatched junction bases numbered 9, after V lost 2 bases and J lost 5 bases. This CDR3 comprises 15 residues. The V gene's germline CDR1 is SGHRS and CDR2 YFSETQ. CDR3 loop: CASSLPGLDRETQYF. CDR3 in DNA: TGCGCCAGCAGCTTACCTGGACTAGATCGGGAGACCCAGTACTTC. Filled out from reference TRBV5-1 and TRBJ2-5, the complete variable domain reads KAGVTQTPRYLIKTRGQQVTLSCSPISGHRSVSWYQQTPGQGLQFLFEYFSETQRNKGNFPGRFSGRQFSNSRSEMNVSTLELGDSALYLCASSLPGLDRETQYFGPGTRLLVL.

In nucleotides, the CDR3 is TGTGCCAGCAGCTTAGGGACAGCCGCGTTGAACACTGAAGCTTTCTTT. It specifies CASSLGTAALNTEAFF. The J gene is TRBJ1-1, the V gene TRBV11-2; a weak D match, TRBD1 (6 bases). V gave up 1 base and J gave up 0 bases, with 12 bases separating them. The CDR3 runs to 16 residues. The germline V gene encodes CDR1 SGHAT and CDR2 FQNNGV.

The rearrangement uses TRBV28 and TRBJ2-7; D is ambiguous. The length of the CDR3 is 13 residues. V lost 5 bases and J lost 0, with 8 bases in between. Germline loops: CDR1 MDHEN, CDR2 SYDVKM. CDR3 protein: CASSGAYSYEQYF. In DNA, the CDR3 is TGTGCCAGCAGTGGAGCGTACTCCTACGAGCAGTACTTC.

CDR3 protein: CASSPSGAETQYF. In nucleotides, the CDR3 is TGCGCCAGCAGTCCTTCGGGAGCAGAGACCCAGTACTTC. This chain connects TRBV10-1 to TRBJ2-5; a weak D match, TRBD2 (6 bases). Germline V lookup: CDR1 WNHNN, CDR2 SYGVQD (reference sequence). The CDR3 consists of 13 residues. V was pared by 5 bases and J by 4 bases, with 11 bases between.

The chain employs TRBV25-1 and TRBJ2-6; tentatively, D is TRBD1 (6 bases). The V gene's germline CDR1 is MGHDK and CDR2 SYGVNS. The CDR3 covers 16 residues. Between the trimmed V and J ends, which lost 1 base and 3 bases, there was a span of 10 bases. This chain's CDR3 is CASSEWGRLGANVLTF. The CDR3 bases are TGTGCCAGCAGTGAATGGGGGCGGCTTGGGGCCAACGTCCTGACTTTC.

This chain connects TRBV19 to TRBJ1-2; D may be TRBD1 (6 bases). Trimming stripped 2 bases from V and 3 bases from J, with 10 bases between. Germline V gene lookup returns CDR1 LNHDA and CDR2 SQIVND (reference sequence). The length of the CDR3 is 14 residues. The CDR3 loop is CASSILQGHYGYTF. CDR3 bases: TGTGCCAGTAGTATACTACAGGGACACTATGGCTACACCTTC.

J is TRBJ2-7 and V is TRBV30, with a weak D call TRBD1 (6 bases). CDR1 is GTSNPN and CDR2 is SVGIG in the germline V gene (reference sequence). V was shortened by 5 bases and J by 3 bases, with 14 bases between the two germline ends. The CDR3 has 13 residues. The DNA for the CDR3 is TGTGCCTGGGCTCAGGGACAAGTCTACGAGCAGTACTTC. Translated: CAWAQGQVYEQYF.

The chain carries TRBV19 and TRBJ2-5; 8 positions match TRBD2. Germline values: CDR1 LNHDA, CDR2 SQIVND (reference sequence). V lost 7 bases to trimming and J lost 4 bases; unmatched junction nucleotides: 2. This CDR3 spans 12 amino acids. The CDR3 nucleotides are TGTGCCAGTATCGGGGGGGGAGAGACCCAGTACTTC. Translation: CASIGGGETQYF. The variable domain in full, with the rest retrieved from reference TRBV19 and TRBJ2-5, is DGGITQSPKYLFRKEGQNVTLSCEQNLNHDAMYWYRQDPGQGLRLIYYSQIVNDFQKGDIAEGYSVSREKKESFPLTVTSAQKNPTAFYLCASIGGGETQYFGPGTRLLVL.

Details on this clone: The same CDR3 also results from other DNA sequences found in this sample. This sequence joins TRBV5-1 and TRBJ1-1; TRBD1 is a possible D gene (5 bases). The length of the CDR3 is 13 residues. From germline, CDR1 is SGHRS and CDR2 YFSETQ. Trimming stripped 4 bases from V and 6 bases from J, with 13 bases between. CDR3 in DNA: TGCGCCAGCAGCCCAGGACAATCGGCTGAAGCTTTCTTT. Translated: CASSPGQSAEAFF.

The V gene is TRBV4-3, the J gene TRBJ2-7; 8 bases line up with TRBD1. J gave up 3 bases and V 2 bases, and 3 bases lay outside the gene matches. Germline loops: CDR1 LGHNA, CDR2 YSLEER. The CDR3 is 14 amino acids. CDR3 coding DNA: TGCGCCAGCAGCCAACGACAGGGGTACTACGAGCAGTACTTC. It is translated as CASSQRQGYYEQYF.

V usage is TRBV19 and J usage is TRBJ2-7; 10 nucleotides agree with TRBD2. This CDR3 has 15 residues. CDR1 and CDR2 from the germline V gene are LNHDA and SQIVND (reference sequence). The V and J ends lost 2 bases and 4 bases, in that order; junction bases with no gene match: 5. The CDR3 nucleotides are TGTGCCAGTAGTATATCGGCTAGCGGGGGTTACGAGCAGTACTTC. Protein product: CASSISASGGYEQYF.

To note about this clone: Sequence at one end of the junction differs from germline and may be a read error. The chain carries TRBV13 and TRBJ2-2; the match to TRBD2 covers 8 bases. Germline CDR1 and CDR2: PRHDT and FYEKMQ (reference sequence). This CDR3 contains 18 residues. As DNA, the CDR3 is TGTGCCAGCAGCCTAGGGGGGAGCGGGAGCATGGGCACCGGGGAGCTGTTTTTT. Translation gives CASSLGGSGSMGTGELFF.

This clone was counted between two and nine times. The chain employs TRBV6-5 and TRBJ2-2, with D tentatively TRBD1 (5 bases). The CDR3 consists of 13 residues. Germline-derived CDR1 and CDR2 are MNHEY and SVGAGI. V was pared by 6 bases and J by 0 bases, with 5 bases between. CDR3 coding DNA: TGTGCCAGCAGGGGGCCGAACACCGGGGAGCTGTTTTTT. This encodes CASRGPNTGELFF.

The gene calls are TRBV6-5 and TRBJ2-1, with TRBD2 as a possible D gene (6 bases). V lost 8 bases and J lost 3, with 17 bases in between. CDR1 and CDR2 (germline): MNHEY, SVGAGI. The CDR3 totals 15 residues. The CDR3 reads CASRHGGLYYNEQFF. The DNA of the CDR3 is TGTGCCAGCCGACACGGGGGACTCTACTACAATGAGCAGTTCTTC.

This sequence joins TRBV10-3 and TRBJ2-7; 8 bases align to TRBD1. Germline V gene sequence: CDR1 ENHRY, CDR2 SYGVKD. The CDR3 extends over 13 amino acids. Trimming cost V 9 bases and J 2 bases; bases outside gene matches: 6. CDR3 residues: CAIAGGQPYEQYF. DNA for the CDR3: TGTGCCATTGCAGGGGGCCAGCCCTACGAGCAGTACTTC.

J is TRBJ1-1 and V is TRBV7-3, with 9 nucleotides matching TRBD1. The germline V gene encodes CDR1 SGHTA and CDR2 FQGTGA. The CDR3 has 17 amino acids. J was trimmed by 1 base and V by 6 bases; bases with no gene match: 12. The CDR3 nucleotides read TGTGCCAGCAGTCGTGGACAGGGGCTGAGGGGGAACACTGAAGCTTTCTTT. This gives the protein CASSRGQGLRGNTEAFF.

The chain combines TRBV9 with TRBJ2-3, with D possibly matching TRBD2 (5 bases). CDR1 and CDR2 from the germline V gene are SGDLS and YYNGEE. The V and J ends lost 0 bases and 2 bases respectively, with 10 bases between them. The CDR3 has 15 amino acids. CDR3 DNA: TGTGCCAGCAGCGTAGGGCGAGGGATCACAGATACGCAGTATTTT. Protein: CASSVGRGITDTQYF.

This clone was found a few times. This chain connects TRBV11-2 to TRBJ2-1; TRBD2 matches 13 bases. V lost 6 bases and J lost 7; bases outside the gene matches: 9. The CDR3 sequence is 16 residues long. In germline, CDR1 is SGHAT, CDR2 FQNNGV. The CDR3 here is CASSPRPGLAGNEQFF. For the CDR3, the DNA is TGTGCCAGCAGTCCTCGACCGGGACTAGCGGGAAATGAGCAGTTCTTC.

This clone was detected only a few times. V is TRBV30 and J is TRBJ1-2; 10 positions match TRBD1. The trim removed 3 bases at V and 4 bases at J, leaving 2 bases unmatched. Per the germline V gene, CDR1 is GTSNPN and CDR2 is SVGIG (reference sequence). The CDR3 is 13 residues long. This chain's CDR3 is CAWRGQGSYGYTF. In DNA form, the CDR3 reads TGTGCCTGGAGGGGACAGGGGAGCTATGGCTACACCTTC. Filled out from reference TRBV30 and TRBJ1-2, the complete variable domain reads SQTIHQWPATLVQPVGSPLSLECTVEGTSNPNLYWYRQAAGRGLQLLFYSVGIGQISSEVPQNLSASRPQDRQFILSSKKLLLSDSGFYLCAWRGQGSYGYTFGSGTRLTVV.

This clone has just a few counts. The rearrangement links TRBV3-1 (or the pseudogene TRBV3-2) to TRBJ2-2; D gene unclear. The CDR3 extends over 16 amino acids. Germline CDR1 LGHDT, CDR2 YNNKEL (reference sequence). V lost 1 base and J lost 5, with 14 bases in between. The CDR3 reads CASSQVLTKATGELFF. CDR3 DNA sequence: TGTGCCAGCAGCCAAGTACTGACAAAAGCAACCGGGGAGCTGTTTTTT.

The rearrangement links TRBV15 to TRBJ1-2; TRBD1 matches 7 bases. The CDR3 runs 15 residues. The germline V gene has CDR1 LNHNV and CDR2 YYDKDF (reference sequence). V lost 2 bases and J lost 2; bases outside the gene matches: 5. The CDR3 region is CATSRPETGNYGYTF. CDR3 nucleotides: TGTGCCACCAGCAGACCCGAGACAGGGAACTATGGCTACACCTTC. The full variable domain, in which reference TRBV15 and TRBJ1-2 provide the parts outside the CDR3, is DAMVIQNPRYQVTQFGKPVTLSCSQTLNHNVMYWYQQKSSQAPKLLFHYYDKDFNNEADTPDNFQSRRPNTSFCFLDIRSPGLGDTAMYLCATSRPETGNYGYTFGSGTRLTVV.

The chain couples TRBV19 to TRBJ2-2; D possibly corresponds to TRBD2 (5 bases). The CDR3 has 15 residues. Per germline, CDR1 LNHDA and CDR2 SQIVND (reference sequence). V gave up 1 base and J gave up 3 bases, with 9 bases separating them. The CDR3 protein is CASSIGETHTGELFF. CDR3 DNA: TGTGCCAGTAGTATAGGGGAGACTCACACCGGGGAGCTGTTTTTT.

V usage is TRBV7-8 and J usage is TRBJ1-5; maybe TRBD1 (6 bases). The V end was cut by 4 bases, the J end by 2 bases, with 15 bases between. Germline V gene data show CDR1 as SGHVS and CDR2 as FQNEAQ. This CDR3 has 16 amino acids. The CDR3 bases are TGTGCCAGCAGCTCCCGCGGGGGCGTTGGCAATCAGCCCCAGCATTTT. It encodes CASSSRGGVGNQPQHF.